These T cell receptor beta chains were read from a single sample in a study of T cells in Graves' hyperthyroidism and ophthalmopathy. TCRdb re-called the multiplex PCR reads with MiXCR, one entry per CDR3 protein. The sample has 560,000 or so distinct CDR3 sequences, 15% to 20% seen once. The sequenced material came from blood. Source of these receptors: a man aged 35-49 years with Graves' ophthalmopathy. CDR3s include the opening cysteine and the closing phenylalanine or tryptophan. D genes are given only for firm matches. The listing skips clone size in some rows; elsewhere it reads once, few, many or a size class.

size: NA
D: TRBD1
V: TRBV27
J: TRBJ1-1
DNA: TGTGCCAGCAGTTTACAGGGGGCATCGGAAGCTTTCTTT
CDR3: CASSLQGASEAFF

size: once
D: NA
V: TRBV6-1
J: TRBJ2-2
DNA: TGTGCCAGCTCACCTGGACAATCAGTTAACACCGGGGAGCTGTTTTTT
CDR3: CASSPGQSVNTGELFF

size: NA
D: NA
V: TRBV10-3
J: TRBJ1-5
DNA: TGTGCCATCAGTGAGGGTCTGAGCAATCAGCCCCAGCATTTT
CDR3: CAISEGLSNQPQHF

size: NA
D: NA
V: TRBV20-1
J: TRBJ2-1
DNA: TGCAGTGCCCATGACAACAATGAGCAGTTCTTC
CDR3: CSAHDNNEQFF

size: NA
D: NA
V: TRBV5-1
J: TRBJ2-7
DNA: TGCGCCAGCACCAACGGAGGGGCGCAAGTCTACGAGCAGTACTTC
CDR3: CASTNGGAQVYEQYF

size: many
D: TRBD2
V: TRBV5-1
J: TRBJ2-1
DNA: TGCGCCAGCAGCTCATTAGCGGGGGGGGCCAATGAGCAGTTCTTC
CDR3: CASSSLAGGANEQFF

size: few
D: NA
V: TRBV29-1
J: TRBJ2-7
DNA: TGCAGCGCCAAGCAAGGCCGGGGCCTATCCTACGAGCAGTACTTC
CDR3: CSAKQGRGLSYEQYF

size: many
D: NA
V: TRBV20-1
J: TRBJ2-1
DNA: TGCAGTGCTAGTGACCTTGGGGATGAGCAGTTCTTC
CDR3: CSASDLGDEQFF

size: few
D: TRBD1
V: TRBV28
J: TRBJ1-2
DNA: TGTGCCAACAGTGAATTTGGACAGGGCTATGGCTACACCTTC
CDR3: CANSEFGQGYGYTF

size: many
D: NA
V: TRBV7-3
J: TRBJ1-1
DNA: TGTGCCAGCAGCTTAAGCAGGGAGAGCACTGAAGCTTTCTTT
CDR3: CASSLSRESTEAFF

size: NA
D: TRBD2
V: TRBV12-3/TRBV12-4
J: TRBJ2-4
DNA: TGTGCCAGCCTGGTCATGACTAGCGGGGGGTTGGGGGGCAAAAACATTCAGTACTTC
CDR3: CASLVMTSGGLGGKNIQYF

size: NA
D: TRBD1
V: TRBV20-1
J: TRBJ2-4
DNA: TGCAGTGCTCGTCCTCGGGACAGAAAAAACATTCAGTACTTC
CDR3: CSARPRDRKNIQYF

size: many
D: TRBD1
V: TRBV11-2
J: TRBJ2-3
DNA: TGTGCCAGCAGCTTCGGACAGGGCCACCTTACGCAGTATTTT
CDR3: CASSFGQGHLTQYF

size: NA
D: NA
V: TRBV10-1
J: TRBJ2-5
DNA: TGCGCCAGCAGCGACAGCTACCAAGAGACCCAGTACTTC
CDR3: CASSDSYQETQYF

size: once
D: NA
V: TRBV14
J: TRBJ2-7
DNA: TGTGCCAGCAGCCCCGAGGGCCAGCTCTACGAGCAGTACTTC
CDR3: CASSPEGQLYEQYF

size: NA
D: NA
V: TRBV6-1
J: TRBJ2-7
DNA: TGTGCCAGCAGCGAAGGGTCAGGAAGGACCTACGAGCAGTACTTC
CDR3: CASSEGSGRTYEQYF

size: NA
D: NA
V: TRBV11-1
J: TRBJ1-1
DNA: TGTGCCAGCAGCTTAAGGTCGGCCGGAGATACTGAAGCTTTCTTT
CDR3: CASSLRSAGDTEAFF

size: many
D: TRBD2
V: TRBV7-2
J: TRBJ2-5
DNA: TGTGCCAGCAGCTTACATCAGCGGGAGGAAGAGACCCAGTACTTC
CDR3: CASSLHQREEETQYF

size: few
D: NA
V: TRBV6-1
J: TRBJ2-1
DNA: TGTGCCAGCAGTGAAGGGGCAGGCAGAGGGGAGCAGTTCTTC
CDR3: CASSEGAGRGEQFF

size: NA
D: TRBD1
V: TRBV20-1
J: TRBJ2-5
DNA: TGCAGTGCTAGAGTTAAACAGGGGGCCGGTGAGACCCAGTACTTC
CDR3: CSARVKQGAGETQYF

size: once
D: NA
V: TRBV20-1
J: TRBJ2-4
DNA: TGCAGTGCTAATGCTGGGGCCGCTATGGCCAAAAACATTCAGTACTTC
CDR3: CSANAGAAMAKNIQYF

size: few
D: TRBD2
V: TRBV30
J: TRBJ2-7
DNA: TGTGCCTGGAGACCCATTAGCGGGAGGGATTACGAGCAGTACTTC
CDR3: CAWRPISGRDYEQYF

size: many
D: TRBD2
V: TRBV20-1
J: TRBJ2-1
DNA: TGCAGTGCTAGAAATAGCGGGAGTCGGTACAATGAGCAGTTCTTC
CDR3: CSARNSGSRYNEQFF

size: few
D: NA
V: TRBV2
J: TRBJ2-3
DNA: TGTGCCAGCAATCGTGGGGGGGCCTTTGCAGATACGCAGTATTTT
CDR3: CASNRGGAFADTQYF

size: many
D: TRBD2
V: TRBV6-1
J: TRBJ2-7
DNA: TGTGCCAGCAGTTCCGGGACTAGCGGGAATCGGCAGTACTTC
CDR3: CASSSGTSGNRQYF

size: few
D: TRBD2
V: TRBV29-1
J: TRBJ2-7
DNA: TGCAGCGCCACCTCCGGACTAGCGGGAGGTCCCCTCGCCTACGAGCAGTACTTC
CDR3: CSATSGLAGGPLAYEQYF

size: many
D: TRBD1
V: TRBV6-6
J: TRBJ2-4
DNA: TGTGCCAGCAGTTACCAGCCGGGACAGGAAAACATTCAGTACTTC
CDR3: CASSYQPGQENIQYF

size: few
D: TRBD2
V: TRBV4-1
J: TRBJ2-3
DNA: TGCGCCAGCAGCCACCATAGCGGGGTAACAGATACGCAGTATTTT
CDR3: CASSHHSGVTDTQYF

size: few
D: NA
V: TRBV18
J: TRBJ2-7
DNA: TGTGCCAGCTCACCACCGACCAGACTTGGGCCCTACGAGCAGTACTTC
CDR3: CASSPPTRLGPYEQYF

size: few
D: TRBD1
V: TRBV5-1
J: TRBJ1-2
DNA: TGCGCCAGCAGCCGACGGACAGGGAAAGTCGGGGATGGCTACACCTTC
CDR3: CASSRRTGKVGDGYTF

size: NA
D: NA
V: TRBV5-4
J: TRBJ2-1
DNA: TGTGCCAGCAGCCCCCGGGCAAGGGACACTCATGAGCAGTTCTTC
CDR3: CASSPRARDTHEQFF

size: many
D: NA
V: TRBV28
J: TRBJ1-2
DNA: TGTGCCAGCAGTTTAGGGGGAGCTAACTATGGCTACACCTTC
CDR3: CASSLGGANYGYTF

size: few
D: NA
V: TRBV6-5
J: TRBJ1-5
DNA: TGTGCCAGCAGTTACCCACCAGGGTTTGAGAGTCAGCCCCAGCATTTT
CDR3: CASSYPPGFESQPQHF

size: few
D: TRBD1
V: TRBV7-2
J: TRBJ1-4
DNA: TGTGCCAGCAGCCGAGGCAGGGGGGGGGAAAAACTGTTTTTT
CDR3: CASSRGRGGEKLFF

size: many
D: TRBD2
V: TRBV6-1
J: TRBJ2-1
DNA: TGTGCCAGCAGTCCCAGGAGAACGGGCGGGGGGCGGGGCAATGAGCAGTTCTTC
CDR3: CASSPRRTGGGRGNEQFF

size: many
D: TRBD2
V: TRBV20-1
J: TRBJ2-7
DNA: TGCAGTCCCGCGGGGGGAAGGAACGAGCAGTACTTC
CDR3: CSPAGGRNEQYF

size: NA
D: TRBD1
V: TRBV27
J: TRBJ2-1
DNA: TGTGCCAGCAGCCGGGACAGGTACTACAATGAGCAGTTCTTC
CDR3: CASSRDRYYNEQFF

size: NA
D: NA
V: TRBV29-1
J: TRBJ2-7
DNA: TGCAGCGCCCGCGGGGCCTACAATGAGCAGTACTTC
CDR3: CSARGAYNEQYF

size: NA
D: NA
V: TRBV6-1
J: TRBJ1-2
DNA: TGTGCCAGCACGACACGGACCCACAATAGAGATGGCTACACCTTC
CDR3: CASTTRTHNRDGYTF

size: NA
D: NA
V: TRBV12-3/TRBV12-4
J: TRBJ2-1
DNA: TGTGCCAGCAGGAAAACTGTCAGAAATTACAATGAGCAGTTCTTC
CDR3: CASRKTVRNYNEQFF

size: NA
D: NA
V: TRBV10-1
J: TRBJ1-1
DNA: TGCGCCAGCAGTGATGAGGGGTCACCGGACACTGAAGCTTTCTTT
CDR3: CASSDEGSPDTEAFF

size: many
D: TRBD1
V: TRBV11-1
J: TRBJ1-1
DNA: TGTGCCAGCAGCTTACCTCGTGGGACAGGGAACACTGAAGCTTTCTTT
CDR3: CASSLPRGTGNTEAFF

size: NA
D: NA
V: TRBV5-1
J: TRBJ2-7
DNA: TGCGCCAGCAGCGGGGGGCGCGCCTACGAGCAGTACTTC
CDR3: CASSGGRAYEQYF

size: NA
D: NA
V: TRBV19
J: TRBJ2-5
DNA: TGTGCCTCGCAACGGTCGGCAGGCCCTGAAGAGACCCAGTACTTC
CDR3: CASQRSAGPEETQYF

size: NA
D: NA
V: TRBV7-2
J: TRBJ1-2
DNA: TGTGCCAGCAGCTTGAGGGGTATAGGCTACACCTTC
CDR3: CASSLRGIGYTF

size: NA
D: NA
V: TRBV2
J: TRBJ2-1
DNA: TGTGCCAGCAGTAAACAGCGTCTCGGATCAGGAAATGAGCAGTTCTTC
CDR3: CASSKQRLGSGNEQFF

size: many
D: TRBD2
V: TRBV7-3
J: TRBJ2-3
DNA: TGTGCCAGCAGCTTATATGCGGGGGGGCTGACAGATACGCAGTATTTT
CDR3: CASSLYAGGLTDTQYF

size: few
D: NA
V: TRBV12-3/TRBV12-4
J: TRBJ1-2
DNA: TGTGCCAGCGGGCTCCTAGGCGGCGGCTACACCTTC
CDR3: CASGLLGGGYTF

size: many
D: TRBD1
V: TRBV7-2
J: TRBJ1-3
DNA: TGTGCCAGCAGCCGTCAAGGGACAGTCTCTGGAAACACCATATATTTT
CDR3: CASSRQGTVSGNTIYF

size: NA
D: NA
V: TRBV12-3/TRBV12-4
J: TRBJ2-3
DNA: TGTGCCAGCAGTTCCGGAGTTTCAGATATGCAGTATTTT
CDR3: CASSSGVSDMQYF

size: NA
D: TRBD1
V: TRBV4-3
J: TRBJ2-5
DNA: TGCGCCAGCAGCCTAACCAGAGAGCCCTACAGGGGGCTAGAGACCCAGTACTTC
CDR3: CASSLTREPYRGLETQYF

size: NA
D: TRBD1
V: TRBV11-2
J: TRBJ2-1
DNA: TGTGCCAGCAGCCGATTGCCCGGGACAGGGGGCGAGCAGTTCTTC
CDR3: CASSRLPGTGGEQFF